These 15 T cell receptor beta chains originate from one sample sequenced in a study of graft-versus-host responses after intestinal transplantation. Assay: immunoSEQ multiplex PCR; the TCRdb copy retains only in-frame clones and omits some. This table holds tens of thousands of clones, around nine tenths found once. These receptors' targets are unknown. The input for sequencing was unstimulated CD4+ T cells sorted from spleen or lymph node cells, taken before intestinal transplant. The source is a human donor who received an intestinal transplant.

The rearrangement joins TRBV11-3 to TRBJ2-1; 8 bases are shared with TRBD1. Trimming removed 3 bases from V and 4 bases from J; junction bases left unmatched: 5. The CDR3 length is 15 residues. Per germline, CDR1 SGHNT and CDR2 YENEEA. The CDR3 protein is CASSLGQAKYNEQFF. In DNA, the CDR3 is TGTGCCAGCAGCTTGGGACAGGCTAAATACAATGAGCAGTTCTTC.

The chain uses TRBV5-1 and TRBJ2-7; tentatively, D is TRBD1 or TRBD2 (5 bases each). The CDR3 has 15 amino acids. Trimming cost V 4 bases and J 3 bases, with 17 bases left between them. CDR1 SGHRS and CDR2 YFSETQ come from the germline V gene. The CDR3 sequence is CASSRALGRDYEQYF. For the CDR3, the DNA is TGCGCCAGCAGCCGGGCGCTGGGACGGGACTACGAGCAGTACTTC.

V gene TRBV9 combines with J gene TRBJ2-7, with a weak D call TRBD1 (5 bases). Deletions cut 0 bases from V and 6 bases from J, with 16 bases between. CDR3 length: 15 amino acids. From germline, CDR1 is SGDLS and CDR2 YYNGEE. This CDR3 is CASSVDPGRSLEQYF. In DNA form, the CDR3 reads TGTGCCAGCAGCGTAGATCCAGGGCGGTCGCTCGAGCAGTACTTC.

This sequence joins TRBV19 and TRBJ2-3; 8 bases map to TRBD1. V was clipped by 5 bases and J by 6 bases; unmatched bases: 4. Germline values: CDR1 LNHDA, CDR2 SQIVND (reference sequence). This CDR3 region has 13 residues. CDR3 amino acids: CASSLTGADTQYF. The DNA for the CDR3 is TGTGCCAGTAGTCTGACAGGGGCTGATACGCAGTATTTT. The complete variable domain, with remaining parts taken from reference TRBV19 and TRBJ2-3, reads DGGITQSPKYLFRKEGQNVTLSCEQNLNHDAMYWYRQDPGQGLRLIYYSQIVNDFQKGDIAEGYSVSREKKESFPLTVTSAQKNPTAFYLCASSLTGADTQYFGPGTRLTVL.

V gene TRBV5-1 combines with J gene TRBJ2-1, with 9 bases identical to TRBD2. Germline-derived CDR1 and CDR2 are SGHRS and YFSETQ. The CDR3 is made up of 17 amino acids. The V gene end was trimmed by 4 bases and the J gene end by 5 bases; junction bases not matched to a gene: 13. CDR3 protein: CASSPRGLALFDNEQFF. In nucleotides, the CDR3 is TGCGCCAGCAGCCCTCGGGGACTAGCTCTATTCGACAATGAGCAGTTCTTC.

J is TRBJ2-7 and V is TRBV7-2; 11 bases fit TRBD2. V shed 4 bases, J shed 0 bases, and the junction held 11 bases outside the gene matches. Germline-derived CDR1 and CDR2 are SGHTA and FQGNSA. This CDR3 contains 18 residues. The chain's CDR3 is CASSSKTSGTVSSYEQYF. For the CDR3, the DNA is TGTGCCAGCAGCTCTAAGACTAGCGGGACAGTATCCTCCTACGAGCAGTACTTC. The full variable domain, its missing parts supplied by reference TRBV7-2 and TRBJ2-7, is GAGVSQSPSNKVTEKGKDVELRCDPISGHTALYWYRQSLGQGLEFLIYFQGNSAPDKSGLPSDRFSAERTGGSVSTLTIQRTQQEDSAVYLCASSSKTSGTVSSYEQYFGPGTRLTVT.

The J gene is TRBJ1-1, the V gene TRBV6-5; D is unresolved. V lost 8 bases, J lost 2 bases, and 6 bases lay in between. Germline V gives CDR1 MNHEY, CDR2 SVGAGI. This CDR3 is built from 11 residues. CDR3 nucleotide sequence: TGTGCCAGCGAGCTTAACACTGAAGCTTTCTTT. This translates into CASELNTEAFF.

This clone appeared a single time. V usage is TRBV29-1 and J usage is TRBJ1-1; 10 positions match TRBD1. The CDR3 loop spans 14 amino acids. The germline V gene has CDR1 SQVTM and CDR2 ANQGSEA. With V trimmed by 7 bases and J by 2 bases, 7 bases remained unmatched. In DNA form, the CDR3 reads TGCAGCGCCGGAGACAGGGGGCGAAACACTGAAGCTTTCTTT. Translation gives CSAGDRGRNTEAFF.

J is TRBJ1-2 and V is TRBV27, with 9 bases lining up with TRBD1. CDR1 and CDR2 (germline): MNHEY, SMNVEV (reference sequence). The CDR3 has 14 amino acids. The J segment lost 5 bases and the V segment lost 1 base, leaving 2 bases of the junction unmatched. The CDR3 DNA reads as TGTGCCAGCAGTTTATACAGGGGGCAATATGGCTACACCTTC. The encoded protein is CASSLYRGQYGYTF.

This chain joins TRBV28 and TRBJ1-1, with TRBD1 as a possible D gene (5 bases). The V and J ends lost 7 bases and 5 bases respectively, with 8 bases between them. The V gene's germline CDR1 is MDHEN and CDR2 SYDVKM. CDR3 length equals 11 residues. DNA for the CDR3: TGTGCCAGCATACAGGAAACTGAAGCTTTCTTT. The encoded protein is CASIQETEAFF.

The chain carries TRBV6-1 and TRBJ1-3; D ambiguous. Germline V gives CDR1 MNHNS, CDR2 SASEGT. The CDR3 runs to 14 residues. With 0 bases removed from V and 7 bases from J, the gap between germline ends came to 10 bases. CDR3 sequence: CASSEAIQGNTIYF. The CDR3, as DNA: TGTGCCAGCAGTGAAGCAATTCAAGGGAACACCATATATTTT.

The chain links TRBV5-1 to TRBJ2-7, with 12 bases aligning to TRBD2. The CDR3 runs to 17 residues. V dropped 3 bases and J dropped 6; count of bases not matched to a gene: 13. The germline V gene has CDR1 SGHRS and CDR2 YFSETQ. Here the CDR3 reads CASSSLPSGRAGGEQYF. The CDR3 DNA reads TGCGCCAGCAGCTCCTTACCTAGCGGGAGGGCCGGGGGCGAGCAGTACTTC.

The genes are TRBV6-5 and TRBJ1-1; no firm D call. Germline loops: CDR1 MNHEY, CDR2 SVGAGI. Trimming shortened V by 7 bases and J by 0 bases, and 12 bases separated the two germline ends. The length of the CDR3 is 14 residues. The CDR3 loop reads CASNSRAMNTEAFF. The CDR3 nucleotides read TGTGCCAGCAATTCGAGGGCTATGAACACTGAAGCTTTCTTT.

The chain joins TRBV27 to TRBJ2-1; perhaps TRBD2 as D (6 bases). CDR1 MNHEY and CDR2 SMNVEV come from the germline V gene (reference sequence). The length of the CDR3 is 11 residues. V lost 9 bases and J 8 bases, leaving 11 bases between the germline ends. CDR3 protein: CASSGRYEQFF. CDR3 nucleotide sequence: TGTGCCAGTTCAGGGAGGTATGAGCAGTTCTTC.

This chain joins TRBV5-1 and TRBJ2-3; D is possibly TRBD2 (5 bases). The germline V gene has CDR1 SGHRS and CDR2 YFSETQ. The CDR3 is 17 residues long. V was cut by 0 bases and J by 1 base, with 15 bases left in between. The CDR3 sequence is CASSLASWERRTDTQYF. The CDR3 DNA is TGCGCCAGCAGCTTGGCCAGTTGGGAGAGGCGCACAGATACGCAGTATTTT.